This TCR beta chain was sequenced in a study of T cell repertoires in breast cancer. Turning to the study itself: Most of the 20 to 25 tumors had ER+/PR+ status. Controls were nine healthy donors.

Unpaired genes were suppressed by blocking oligonucleotides during a second nested PCR. In TCRdb, the emulsion pairing reads were re-called with MiXCR into one record per CDR3 protein. The sample carries about 40,000 distinct CDR3 sequences, about 48% recorded once. Paired alpha-beta TCRs of CD8+ T cells were analyzed by expanded emulsion RT-PCR. Trimming cost V 3 bases and J 7 bases, with 16 bases left between them. Per germline, CDR1 DFQATT and CDR2 SNEGSKA (reference sequence). The CDR3 totals 14 residues. This sequence joins TRBV20-1 and TRBJ2-1; possibly TRBD1 or TRBD2 for D (7 bases each). The sequencing sample was made of CD8+ T cells. The source of this sequence is a pool of human donors with breast cancer or a healthy control (not recorded which). CDR3 in amino acids: CSASVPRGGNEQFF. The CDR3 nucleotides are TGCAGTGCTAGCGTCCCCAGGGGGGGAAATGAGCAGTTCTTC.